This TCR beta chain appears in the sequencing data of a study of radiotherapy plus CTLA-4 blockade in lung cancer. Overall study: Objective responses were observed in approximately 17% of patients, and disease control was achieved by approximately 30%. General study points: Early shifts in blood T cell clones, with interferon-beta, reportedly predicted response best. The study found tumor-derived TCR clones expanded in blood after radiotherapy plus ipilimumab.

Profiled with immunoSEQ multiplex PCR; TCRdb holds only in-frame clones, not every one. The profile shows 85,000 to 100,000 clones, around 84% of them singletons. Enrolled patients, whose metastatic non-small-cell lung cancer was chemo-refractory, received focal radiation plus CTLA-4 blockade with ipilimumab. A note on this clone: What it binds is not known.

This CDR3 has 13 amino acids. V was pared by 7 bases and J by 3 bases, with 12 bases between. CDR1 is SNHLY, CDR2 FYNNEI, per germline. The chain couples TRBV2 to TRBJ1-1; D unresolved. The sequence came from a human donor with non-small cell lung cancer that progressed on radiotherapy plus ipilimumab. The sample in question was peripheral blood, obtained from a patient treated with radiotherapy plus ipilimumab. The CDR3 DNA reads TGTGCCAGCACGAAGGCGGAGGACACTGAAGCTTTCTTT. Amino acid sequence: CASTKAEDTEAFF.